This T cell receptor beta chain derives from a study of shared clonotypes between healthy human individuals. Germline V gene sequence: CDR1 MNHEY, CDR2 SMNVEV (reference sequence). The V and J ends lost 2 bases and 7 bases respectively, with 24 bases between them. The CDR3 spans 18 residues. CD4+ cells were split into CD45RA+ naive and CD45RA-negative memory subsets. Using immunoSEQ multiplex PCR, the repertoire was profiled, and TCRdb retains in-frame clones only, with some absent. This table holds about 1.1 million clones, about 72% found once. The V call is TRBV27, the J call TRBJ1-5; weak D call: TRBD1 (5 bases). Input material: memory CD4+ T cells from PBMCs. Subset defined: CD45RA-negative fraction. This TCR was sampled from a man aged 18 to 35 in good health. Some clones in this sample may be carry-over from other donors' samples. DNA for the CDR3: TGTGCCAGCAGTTTAAGAGTTCGTTCCGGGGACCTACGGCAGCCCCAGCATTTT. This translates into CASSLRVRSGDLRQPQHF.